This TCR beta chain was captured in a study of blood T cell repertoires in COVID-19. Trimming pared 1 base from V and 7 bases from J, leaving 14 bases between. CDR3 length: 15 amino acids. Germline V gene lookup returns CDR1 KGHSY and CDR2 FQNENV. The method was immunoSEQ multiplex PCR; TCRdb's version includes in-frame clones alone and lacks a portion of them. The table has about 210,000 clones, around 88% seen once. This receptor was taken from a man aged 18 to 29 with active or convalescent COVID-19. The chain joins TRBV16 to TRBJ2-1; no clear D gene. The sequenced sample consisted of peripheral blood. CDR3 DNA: TGTGCCAGCAGCCAATTTATCCTAGACCATAATGAGCAGTTCTTC. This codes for CASSQFILDHNEQFF.